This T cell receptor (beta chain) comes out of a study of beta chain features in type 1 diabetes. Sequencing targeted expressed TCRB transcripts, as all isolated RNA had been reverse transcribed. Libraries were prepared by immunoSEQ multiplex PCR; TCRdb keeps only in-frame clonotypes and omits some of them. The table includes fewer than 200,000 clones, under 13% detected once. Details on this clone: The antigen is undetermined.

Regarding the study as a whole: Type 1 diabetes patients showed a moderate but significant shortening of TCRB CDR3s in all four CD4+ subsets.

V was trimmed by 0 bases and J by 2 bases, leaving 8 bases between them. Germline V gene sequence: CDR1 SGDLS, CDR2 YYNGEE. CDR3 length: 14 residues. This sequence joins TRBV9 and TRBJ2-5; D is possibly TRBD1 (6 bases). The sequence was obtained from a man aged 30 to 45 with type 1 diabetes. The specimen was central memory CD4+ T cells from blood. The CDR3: CASSVEQGQETQYF. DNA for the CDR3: TGTGCCAGCAGCGTAGAACAGGGACAAGAGACCCAGTACTTC.